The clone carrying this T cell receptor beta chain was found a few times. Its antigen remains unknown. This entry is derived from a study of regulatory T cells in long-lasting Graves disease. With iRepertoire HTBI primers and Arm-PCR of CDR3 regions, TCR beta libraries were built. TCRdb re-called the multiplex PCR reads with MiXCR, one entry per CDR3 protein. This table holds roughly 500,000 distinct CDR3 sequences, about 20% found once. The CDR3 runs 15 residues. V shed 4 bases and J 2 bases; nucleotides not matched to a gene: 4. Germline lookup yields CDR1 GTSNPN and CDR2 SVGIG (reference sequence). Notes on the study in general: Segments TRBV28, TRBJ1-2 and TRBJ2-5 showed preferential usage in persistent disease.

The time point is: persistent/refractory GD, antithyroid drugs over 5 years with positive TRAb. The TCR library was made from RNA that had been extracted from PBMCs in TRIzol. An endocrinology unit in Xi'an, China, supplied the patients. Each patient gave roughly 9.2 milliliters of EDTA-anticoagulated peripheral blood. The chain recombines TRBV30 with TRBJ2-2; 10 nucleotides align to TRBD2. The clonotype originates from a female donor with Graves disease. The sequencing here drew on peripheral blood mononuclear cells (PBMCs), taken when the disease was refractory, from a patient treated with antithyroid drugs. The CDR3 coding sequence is TGTGCCTGGATTCTAGCGGGAGATAACACCGGGGAGCTGTTTTTT. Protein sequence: CAWILAGDNTGELFF.